These 5 T cell receptor beta chains share one sample of origin, sequenced in a study of blood T cells in healthy people across ages. A sample-barcoded 5' primer and a J-beta primer mix were used in a second PCR of about 6 to 12 cycles. TCRdb re-called the 5' RACE reads with MiXCR, one entry per CDR3 protein. The table includes 700,000 to 900,000 distinct CDR3 sequences, 53% detected once. Sequenced input: blood. The source of these receptors is an older man in good health.

The V call is TRBV12-3 or TRBV12-4, the J call TRBJ2-3; D could derive from TRBD1 or TRBD2 (5 bases each). The V end was cut by 3 bases, the J end by 14 bases, with 24 bases between. CDR3 length equals 15 residues. DNA of the CDR3: TGTGCCAGCAGTTTTTCTGCTAGCTCTGACAGATACGCGTATTTT. Translated: CASSFSASSDRYAYF.

The V gene is TRBV3-1, the J gene TRBJ1-4; D remains ambiguous. The germline CDR1 and CDR2 sequences are LGHDT and YNNKEL (reference sequence). The V and J ends lost 0 bases and 11 bases respectively, with 10 bases between them. The CDR3 loop spans 13 amino acids. CDR3 in DNA: TGTGCCAGCAGCCAAGATCGTCTCACGAAACTGTTTTTT. Translation gives CASSQDRLTKLFF.

This sequence joins TRBV2 and TRBJ2-7, with 7 bases aligning to TRBD2. V gave up 7 bases and J gave up 5 bases; unmatched junction bases: 8. Germline CDR1 and CDR2: SNHLY and FYNNEI. The CDR3 is made up of 13 amino acids. CDR3 residues: CASNGGSADEQYF. The CDR3 DNA is TGTGCCAGCAATGGCGGGAGCGCGGACGAGCAGTACTTC.

On this clonotype: Mismatch with germline at one junction end may stem from a read error. The chain couples TRBV20-1 to TRBJ2-3, with unresolved D. Germline CDR1 and CDR2: DFQATT and SNEGSKA (reference sequence). The length of the CDR3 is 13 residues. CDR3 in amino acids: CSARGDRTDTRYF. The CDR3, as DNA: TGCAGTGCTAGAGGAGATCGCACAGATACGCGGTATTTT.

This chain connects TRBV24-1 to TRBJ2-7; D gene unclear. CDR1 is KGHDR and CDR2 is SFDVKD in the germline V gene. The CDR3 has 15 amino acids. V lost 8 bases to trimming and J lost 6 bases, with 22 bases between them. CDR3 DNA: TGTGCCACCACCTTTAGGGTCGGCATCGAGATCGAGCAGTACTTC. It translates to CATTFRVGIEIEQYF.